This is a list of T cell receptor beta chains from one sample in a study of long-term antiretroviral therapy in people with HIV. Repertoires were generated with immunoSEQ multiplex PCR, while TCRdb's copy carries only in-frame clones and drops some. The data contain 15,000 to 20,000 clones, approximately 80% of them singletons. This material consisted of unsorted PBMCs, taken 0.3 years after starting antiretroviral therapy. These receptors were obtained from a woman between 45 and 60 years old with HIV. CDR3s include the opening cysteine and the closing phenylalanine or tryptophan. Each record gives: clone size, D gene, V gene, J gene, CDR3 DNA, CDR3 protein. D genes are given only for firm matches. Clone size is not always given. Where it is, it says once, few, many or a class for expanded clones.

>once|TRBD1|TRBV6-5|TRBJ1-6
TGTGCCAGCAGTTATGCCGGGACAGGGGGTTCACCCCTCCACTTT
CASSYAGTGGSPLHF
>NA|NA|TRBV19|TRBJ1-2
TGTGCCAGTACCGACCCTGGGGTCTCCGTCTATGGCTACACCTTC
CASTDPGVSVYGYTF
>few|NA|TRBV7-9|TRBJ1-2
TGTGCCAGCAGCTCCCCAGAAACTTATGGCTACACCTTC
CASSSPETYGYTF
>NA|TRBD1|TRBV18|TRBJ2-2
TGTGCCAGCTCACCCTCAGGGGGCTTCGGCCGGGAGCTGTTTTTT
CASSPSGGFGRELFF
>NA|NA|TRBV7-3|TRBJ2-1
TGTGCCAGCAGCCCCGGGGCCAATGAGCAGTTCTTC
CASSPGANEQFF
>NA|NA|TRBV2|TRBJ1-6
TGTGCCAGCAGTGTTTCATCAAGGGATTCACCCCTCCACTTT
CASSVSSRDSPLHF
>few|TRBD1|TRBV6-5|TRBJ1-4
TGTGCCAGCAGTCGGACAGGACTAACTAATGAAAAACTGTTTTTT
CASSRTGLTNEKLFF
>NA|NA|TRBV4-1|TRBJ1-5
TGCGCCAGCAGCCAAAGCGTTCGTCTGACAAATCAGCCCCAGCATTTT
CASSQSVRLTNQPQHF
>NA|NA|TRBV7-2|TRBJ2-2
TGTGCCAGCAGCTTCACAGGGAGGACCGGGGAGCTGTTTTTT
CASSFTGRTGELFF
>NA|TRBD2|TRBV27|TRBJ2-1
TGTGCCAGCGCTTACGGGGGGGAGCAGTTCTTC
CASAYGGEQFF
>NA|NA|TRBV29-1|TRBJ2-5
TGCAGCGTCTTTTGGGTGGGGGCGGAGACCCAGTACTTC
CSVFWVGAETQYF
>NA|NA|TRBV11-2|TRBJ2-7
TGTGCCAGCAGCTCCCTTAGGGACTCCTACGAGCAGTACTTC
CASSSLRDSYEQYF
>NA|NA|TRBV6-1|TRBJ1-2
TGTGCCAGCAGCCAAGGTTCAGTCGGCTATGGCTACACCTTC
CASSQGSVGYGYTF
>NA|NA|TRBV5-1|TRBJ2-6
TGCGCCAGCAGCTTGGATTCCCGATCTGGGGCCAACGTCCTGACTTTC
CASSLDSRSGANVLTF
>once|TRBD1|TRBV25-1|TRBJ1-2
TGTGCCAGCAGTGGTGACAGGGTGGGAGGTAACTATGGCTACACCTTC
CASSGDRVGGNYGYTF
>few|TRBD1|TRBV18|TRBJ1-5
TGTGCCAGCTCACCCGACAGGGCGGATAGCAATCAGCCCCAGCATTTT
CASSPDRADSNQPQHF
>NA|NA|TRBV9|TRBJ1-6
TGTGCCAGCAGCGTAGCTGAATCACCCCTCCACTTT
CASSVAESPLHF
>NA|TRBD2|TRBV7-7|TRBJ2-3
TGTGCCAGCAGCTTGGGGGGGAACACAGATACGCAGTATTTT
CASSLGGNTDTQYF
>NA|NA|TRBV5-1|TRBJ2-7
TGCGCCAGCAGCTTGCTCCCAGGGAGCTACGAGCAGTACTTC
CASSLLPGSYEQYF
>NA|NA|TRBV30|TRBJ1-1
TGTGCCTGGGGGGGAGGGGGAACTGAAGCTTTCTTT
CAWGGGGTEAFF
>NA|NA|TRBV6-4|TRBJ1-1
TGTGCCAGCAGTGCGACACGAAACACTGAAGCTTTCTTT
CASSATRNTEAFF
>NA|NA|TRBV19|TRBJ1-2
TGTGCCAGTATCTCGGGGGAGGGCTACACCTTC
CASISGEGYTF
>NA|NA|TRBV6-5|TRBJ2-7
TGTGCCAGCAGGATACAGGATTTCTCCTACGAGCAGTACTTC
CASRIQDFSYEQYF
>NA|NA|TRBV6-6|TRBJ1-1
TGTGCCAGCAGTTACTCGAATAAGCTTGGGTCTTTCTTT
CASSYSNKLGSFF
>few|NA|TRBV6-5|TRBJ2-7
TGTGCCAGCAGTTACGGGGGGGGCGGGTACGAGCAGTACTTC
CASSYGGGGYEQYF
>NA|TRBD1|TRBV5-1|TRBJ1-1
TGCGCCAGCAGCTGGGATCGACAGGGGGACACTGAAGCTTTCTTT
CASSWDRQGDTEAFF
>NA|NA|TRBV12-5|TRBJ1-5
TGTGCTAGTGCTAGTCTGCCGTTAAATCAGCCCCAGCATTTT
CASASLPLNQPQHF
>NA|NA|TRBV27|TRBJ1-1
TGTGCCAGCGGCGCCTTGGGAACTGAAGCTTTCTTT
CASGALGTEAFF
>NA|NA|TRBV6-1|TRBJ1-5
TGTGCCAGCAGATATCTAGGGGGAGGTAATCAGCCCCAGCATTTT
CASRYLGGGNQPQHF
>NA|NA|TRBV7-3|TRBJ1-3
TGTGCCAGCAGCTTAGTTGTGGTATGCTGCGGAAACACCATATATTTT
CASSLVVVCCGNTIYF
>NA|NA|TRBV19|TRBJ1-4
TGTGCCAGTAGTATAGACGGAACAGGGTTGGATGAAAAACTGTTTTTT
CASSIDGTGLDEKLFF
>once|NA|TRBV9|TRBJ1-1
TGTGCCAGCAGCGGTGGTGGGGAGAACACTGAAGCTTTCTTT
CASSGGGENTEAFF
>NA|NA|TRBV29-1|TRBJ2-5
TGCAGCGTTCGGGGCTTGCTAGAGACCCAGTACTTC
CSVRGLLETQYF
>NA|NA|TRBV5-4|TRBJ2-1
TGTGCCAGCAGCCCCGGACGCGGGGGCTATGAGCAGTTCTTC
CASSPGRGGYEQFF
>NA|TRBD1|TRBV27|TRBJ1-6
TGTGCCGTAGCGACAGGGCAATATAATTCACCCCTCCACTTT
CAVATGQYNSPLHF
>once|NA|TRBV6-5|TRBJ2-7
TGTGCCAGCACTCCAGGCGGAGCACGGGGGGAGCAGTACTTC
CASTPGGARGEQYF
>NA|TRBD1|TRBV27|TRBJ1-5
TGTGCCAGCAGTTGGGACAGGGATCAGCCCCAGCATTTT
CASSWDRDQPQHF
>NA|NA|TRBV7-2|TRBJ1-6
TGTGCCAGCAGCTTAGCCCCGAGCTCCTATAATTCACCCCTCCACTTT
CASSLAPSSYNSPLHF
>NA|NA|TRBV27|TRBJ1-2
TGTGCCAGCAGTTTAATGGAAGGGTATGGCTACACCTTC
CASSLMEGYGYTF
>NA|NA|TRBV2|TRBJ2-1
TGTGCCAGCAGACTCTTAGCGGGCAGGGGATACTATGAGCAGTTCTTC
CASRLLAGRGYYEQFF
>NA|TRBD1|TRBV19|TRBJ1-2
TGTGCCAGTACTCTTCACAGGGGGCAGATCGAAGGCTACACCTTC
CASTLHRGQIEGYTF
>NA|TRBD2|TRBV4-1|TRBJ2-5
TGCGCCAGCAGCCACCCATCGGGGGGTAGAGAGACCCAGTACTTC
CASSHPSGGRETQYF
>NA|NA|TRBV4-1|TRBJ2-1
TGCGCCAGCAGGGCTTACAATGAGCAGTTCTTC
CASRAYNEQFF
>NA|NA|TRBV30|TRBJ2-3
TGTGCCTGGAGTTCCCCCTCCCGAGTCACAGATACGCAGTATTTT
CAWSSPSRVTDTQYF
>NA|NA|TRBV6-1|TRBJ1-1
TGTGCCAGCAGTGAATGGGCTTCGAACACTGAAGCTTTCTTT
CASSEWASNTEAFF
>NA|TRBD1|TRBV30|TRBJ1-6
TGTGCCTTACAACGAGACAGGGGGCCAACACCCCTCCACTTT
CALQRDRGPTPLHF
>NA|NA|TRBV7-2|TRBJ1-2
TGTGCCAGCAGCCCAAGGGGATCCGGGGGCGACGGCTACACCTTC
CASSPRGSGGDGYTF
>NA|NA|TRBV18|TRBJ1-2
TGTGCCAGCTCCCAAAACTCTGGGGCTTGGGGCTATGGCTACACCTTC
CASSQNSGAWGYGYTF
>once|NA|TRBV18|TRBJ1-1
TGTGCCAGCTCACCTTCTGACAGCATGAACACTGAAGCTTTCTTT
CASSPSDSMNTEAFF
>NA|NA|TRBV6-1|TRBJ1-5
TGTGCCAGCGAATCCTTCCGAGGCAATCAGCCCCAGCATTTT
CASESFRGNQPQHF
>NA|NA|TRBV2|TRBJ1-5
TGTGCCAGCAGTTGGGAGGGACTTATTTGGCAGCCCCAGCATTTT
CASSWEGLIWQPQHF
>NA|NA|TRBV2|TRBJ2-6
TGTGCCAGCAGTGAATTTTTAGGGCAGGGGAGCTCTGGGGCCAACGTCCTGACTTTC
CASSEFLGQGSSGANVLTF
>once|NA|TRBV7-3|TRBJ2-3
TGTGCCAGCAGCTCCGCCGACACGGATACGCAGTATTTT
CASSSADTDTQYF
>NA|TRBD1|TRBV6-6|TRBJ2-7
TGTGCCAGCCGCCTAGGGACAGGAGCAAGCTACGAGCAGTACTTC
CASRLGTGASYEQYF
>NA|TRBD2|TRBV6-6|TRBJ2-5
TGTGCCAGCAGTTACTCGAGTGGGGAGGGAGAGACCCAGTACTTC
CASSYSSGEGETQYF
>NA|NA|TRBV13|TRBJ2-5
TGTGCCAGCAGTGGATGGCAGCAAGAGACCCAGTACTTC
CASSGWQQETQYF
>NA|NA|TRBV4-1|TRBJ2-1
TGCGCCAGCAGCCAAGCGGGATCCAATGAGCAGTTCTTC
CASSQAGSNEQFF
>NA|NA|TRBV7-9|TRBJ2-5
TGTGCCAGCAGTTACCCGACAGGCCAAGAGACCCAGTACTTC
CASSYPTGQETQYF